Reported below is one T cell receptor beta chain. Its target is unknown. The CDR3 runs 17 residues. Trimming took off 5 bases at V and 4 bases at J, with 24 bases between the two ends. CDR1 and CDR2 from the germline V gene are MGHDK and SYGVNS. This sample was taken from a study of vaccination and CD4 T cells after COVID-19. Across the study: Nasal swab PCR had shown SARS-CoV-2 positivity in the convalescent patients (about 10 mild cases, one severe case). The authors gave control cultures a CEFX pool, an HIV-1 Nef pool, or no peptide.

Treatment: approximately 10-day PBMC culture with coronavirus spike peptide pools or control peptides (ViraFEST assay). Scientists separated out CD4+ T cells through negative selection following 10 days in culture. An Oncomine TCR Beta short-read assay was used to sequence the DNA from cultured CD4+ T cells. Via MiXCR, TCRdb re-called the PCR reads, giving one row per CDR3 protein. The sample records about 18,000 distinct CDR3 sequences, 70% being singletons. Findings of the study overall: Post-vaccination reactive clonotypes (median roughly 35) did not differ significantly from post-infection (around 19).

The chain couples TRBV25-1 to TRBJ2-7; possibly TRBD1 for D (5 bases). The clonotype originates from a human donor who had recovered from COVID-19. Sequenced input: CD4+ T cells from blood, cultured in vitro. The CDR3 protein is CASSPAHQGYVKYEQYF. The CDR3 nucleotides are TGTGCCAGCAGTCCAGCCCATCAGGGTTACGTTAAATACGAGCAGTACTTC.